The 18 T cell receptor beta chains below all came from one sample that was sequenced in a study of T-cell reconstitution after alpha-beta-depleted transplantation in children. TCRbeta library construction was performed incorporating unique molecular identifiers. TCRdb reprocessed the PCR reads via MiXCR and lists one record per CDR3 protein. Here the sample spans 85,000 to 120,000 distinct CDR3 sequences, around 6% being singletons. This specimen was PBMCs, mostly from graft donor cells, taken 60 days after TCRalphabeta/CD19-depleted stem cell transplant. The receptor source for this set is a female patient under 10 years old who had a stem cell transplant for Fanconi anemia, so the T cells may come from the graft donor.

This clonotype was found many times. The V and J genes are TRBV12-3 or TRBV12-4 and TRBJ2-7; TRBD1 matches at 8 bases. The V gene end was trimmed by 1 base and the J gene end by 1 base; junction bases not matched to a gene: 9. The CDR3 length is 17 residues. CDR3: CASSLEGTGGLSYEQYF. In DNA form, the CDR3 reads TGTGCCAGCAGTTTAGAGGGGACAGGAGGATTATCCTACGAGCAGTACTTC.

This clonotype was counted at least ten times. The DNA of the CDR3 is TGTGCCAGCAGCTTACCTGCTAAGGACGCAAGCACAGATACGCAGTATTTT. Its protein is CASSLPAKDASTDTQYF. The genes are TRBV7-8 and TRBJ2-3; D call uncertain. The CDR3 loop spans 17 amino acids. The germline gives CDR1 SGHVS, CDR2 FQNEAQ. V dropped 2 bases and J dropped 0 bases, with 15 bases sitting between them.

This clonotype has ten or more counts. The genes are TRBV28 and TRBJ2-7; the match to TRBD1 covers 8 bases. The CDR3 has 15 amino acids. After removal of 2 bases from V and 2 bases from J, the junction contained 5 bases not matched to a gene. CDR1 and CDR2 from the germline V gene are MDHEN and SYDVKM. CDR3 region: CASSLRDRPTYEQYF. CDR3 sequence (DNA): TGTGCCAGCAGTTTACGGGACAGGCCTACCTACGAGCAGTACTTC.

This clonotype was observed at least ten times. The chain recombines TRBV5-1 with TRBJ2-5; D is undetermined. The CDR3 loop spans 14 amino acids. Trimming removed 0 bases at V and 1 base at J, with 7 bases between. CDR1 is SGHRS and CDR2 is YFSETQ in the germline V gene. The CDR3 bases are TGCGCCAGCAGCTTGGGTGCATCCCAAGAGACCCAGTACTTC. Residues: CASSLGASQETQYF.

At least ten counts were recorded for this clonotype. The chain is built from TRBV12-3 or TRBV12-4 and TRBJ2-7; D uncertain. V lost 6 bases, J lost 1 base, and 13 bases lay in between. This CDR3 spans 14 amino acids. CDR3 coding DNA: TGTGCCAGCAGGCTCTTGGAACAATCCTACGAGCAGTACTTC. It is translated as CASRLLEQSYEQYF.

This sequence joins TRBV25-1 and TRBJ1-2, with D tentatively TRBD1 (6 bases). Germline V gene data show CDR1 as MGHDK and CDR2 as SYGVNS. Trimming stripped 3 bases from V and 4 bases from J, with 12 bases between. The CDR3 consists of 14 residues. CDR3 region: CASSDGGGPYGYTF. In DNA, the CDR3 is TGTGCCAGCAGTGATGGGGGCGGTCCCTATGGCTACACCTTC.

This clonotype was counted many times. The chain recombines TRBV29-1 with TRBJ2-2; D gene uncertain. V was clipped by 4 bases and J by 2 bases, with 11 bases between them. The CDR3 has 14 amino acids. CDR1 and CDR2 from the germline V gene are SQVTM and ANQGSEA. The CDR3 region is CSVVPLLNTGELFF. The CDR3 nucleotides are TGCAGCGTTGTGCCCCTCCTTAACACCGGGGAGCTGTTTTTT.

This clonotype has just a few counts. V usage is TRBV7-3 and J usage is TRBJ2-7; D is undetermined. Trimming left V 5 bases short and J 6 bases short, with 14 bases between. Germline V gene lookup returns CDR1 SGHTA and CDR2 FQGTGA. The CDR3 loop spans 13 amino acids. In DNA, the CDR3 is TGTGCCAGCAGCCCCACCCCTTTTGGCGAGCAGTACTTC. This gives the protein CASSPTPFGEQYF.

This clonotype was found a few times. V usage is TRBV2 and J usage is TRBJ2-4; 10 nucleotides line up with TRBD2. Germline V gives CDR1 SNHLY, CDR2 FYNNEI. The CDR3 sequence is 19 residues long. V shed 7 bases and J 0 bases; nucleotides not matched to a gene: 15. The CDR3: CASNAPWSGRALAKNIQYF. The CDR3 coding sequence is TGTGCCAGCAACGCCCCGTGGAGCGGGAGGGCCTTAGCCAAAAACATTCAGTACTTC.

This clonotype was found many times. The genes are TRBV5-1 and TRBJ2-7, with D possibly being TRBD2 (6 bases). CDR3 size: 14 residues. V was shortened by 3 bases and J by 3 bases, with 13 bases between the two germline ends. Germline V lookup: CDR1 SGHRS, CDR2 YFSETQ. CDR3 nucleotides: TGCGCCAGCAGCTGGGTGGCGGGATACTACGAGCAGTACTTC. Protein: CASSWVAGYYEQYF.

In this sample, this clonotype turned up many times. The chain couples TRBV4-1 to TRBJ1-1; tentatively, D is TRBD1 (5 bases). The CDR3 spans 16 residues. V lost 2 bases to trimming and J lost 1 base, with 14 bases between them. From germline, CDR1 is MGHRA and CDR2 YSYEKL. The CDR3 sequence is CASSQPRGKENTEAFF. The CDR3 DNA reads as TGCGCCAGCAGCCAACCCCGGGGGAAGGAGAACACTGAAGCTTTCTTT.

This clonotype showed up just a few times. V usage is TRBV7-2 and J usage is TRBJ1-2; D remains ambiguous. The CDR3 extends over 14 amino acids. Trimming pared 0 bases from V and 4 bases from J, leaving 9 bases between. Germline CDR1 and CDR2: SGHTA and FQGNSA. The CDR3 DNA sequence: TGTGCCAGCAGCTTAGCCCTACACAGCTATGGCTACACCTTC. Its translation: CASSLALHSYGYTF.

This clonotype was observed a few times. V and J are TRBV4-1 and TRBJ2-2; no firm D call. CDR1 and CDR2 (germline): MGHRA, YSYEKL. The CDR3 is 14 residues long. V dropped 2 bases and J dropped 6 bases, with 10 bases sitting between them. The CDR3 loop is CASSQKPVAGELFF. In nucleotides, the CDR3 is TGCGCCAGCAGCCAAAAACCAGTCGCCGGGGAGCTGTTTTTT.

This clonotype was detected ten times or more. V usage is TRBV29-1 and J usage is TRBJ2-5; 9 bases fit TRBD2. V lost 5 bases, J lost 5 bases, and 3 bases stayed unmatched. This CDR3 contains 12 residues. The germline V gene encodes CDR1 SQVTM and CDR2 ANQGSEA. The CDR3 loop is CSVLAGAETQYF. The CDR3 bases are TGCAGCGTTTTAGCGGGAGCGGAGACCCAGTACTTC.

Ten or more counts support this clonotype. V gene TRBV7-2 combines with J gene TRBJ2-4; D is uncertain. The length of the CDR3 is 16 residues. Germline CDR1 is SGHTA and CDR2 is FQGNSA. The V end lost 0 bases, the J end lost 2 bases, and 11 bases lay between the germline ends. CDR3 nucleotide sequence: TGTGCCAGCAGCTTAGCGCCCATTCTTACCAAAAACATTCAGTACTTC. This translates into CASSLAPILTKNIQYF.

The chain is built from TRBV5-1 and TRBJ2-1, with D possibly TRBD2 on 5 matching bases. The CDR3 runs to 17 residues. Germline V gene data show CDR1 as SGHRS and CDR2 as YFSETQ. V was cut by 0 bases and J by 0 bases, with 13 bases left in between. CDR3 residues: CASSLARGIISYNEQFF. The CDR3 bases are TGCGCCAGCAGCTTGGCCCGGGGTATAATCTCCTACAATGAGCAGTTCTTC.

This chain links TRBV7-9 with TRBJ2-3; 12 nucleotides agree with TRBD2. The CDR3 has 16 residues. Germline V gene lookup returns CDR1 SEHNR and CDR2 FQNEAQ (reference sequence). The trim removed 6 bases at V and 2 bases at J, leaving 6 bases unmatched. CDR3 sequence reads: CASRTTSGRSTDTQYF. As DNA, the CDR3 is TGTGCCAGCAGGACCACTAGCGGGAGGTCCACAGATACGCAGTATTTT.

This sequence joins TRBV4-2 and TRBJ2-1; 8 nucleotides match TRBD2. The CDR3 spans 19 residues. The V gene end was trimmed by 0 bases and the J gene end by 0 bases; junction bases not matched to a gene: 10. Germline assignment: CDR1 LGHNA and CDR2 YNFKEQ. The CDR3 spells CASSQDRLANTISYNEQFF. The CDR3 bases are TGTGCCAGCAGCCAAGATAGACTAGCGAATACAATCTCCTACAATGAGCAGTTCTTC.